This T cell receptor (beta chain) emerged from a study of blood T cell repertoires in COVID-19. Whole-study context: Sources were T cells, B-cell-depleted T cells, or PBMCs; the material itself was cDNA or gDNA.

This table comes from immunoSEQ multiplex PCR, and its TCRdb copy is limited to in-frame clones, with some not included. Among approximately 70,000 clones listed, around 79% were seen once. This CDR3 spans 16 amino acids. J gave up 2 bases and V 0 bases, and 4 bases lay outside the gene matches. Germline CDR1 is MNHNS and CDR2 is SASEGT. This sequence joins TRBV6-1 and TRBJ2-7, with 10 bases fitting TRBD1. The source is a man in his fifties or sixties with active or convalescent COVID-19. The sequenced material came from peripheral blood. The CDR3 DNA reads as TGTGCCAGCAGTGAAGCGGGACAGGGGAACCCCTACGAGCAGTACTTC. This codes for CASSEAGQGNPYEQYF.